This T cell receptor (beta chain) came from a study of blood T cell repertoires in COVID-19. The junction had 4 bases not matched to a gene; V was cut back by 1 base and J by 2 bases. The CDR3 covers 15 residues. Looked up from germline, CDR1 is MGHRA and CDR2 is YSYEKL. Cohort 3 recovered donors had two negative PCRs, clearance, or symptom resolution. The table came from immunoSEQ multiplex PCR; TCRdb's copy has only in-frame clones and leaves some out. The data show 200,000 to 250,000 clones, around 80% seen once. This TCR derives from a man aged 35 to 55 who had recovered from COVID-19. The chain uses TRBV4-1 and TRBJ1-1; the match to TRBD1 covers 7 bases. The sample comprised PBMCs or T cells enriched from blood (not recorded which). CDR3 sequence reads: CASSQGRDRNTEAFF. CDR3 bases: TGCGCCAGCAGCCAAGGCCGGGACAGAAACACTGAAGCTTTCTTT.